The rows below give T cell receptor beta chains drawn from one sample of a study of blood T cell repertoires in COVID-19. Generated by immunoSEQ multiplex PCR, the TCRdb table keeps only in-frame clones and is missing some. This table has about 200,000 clones, approximately 85% appearing once. The sample comprised PBMCs or T cells enriched from blood (not recorded which). The source is a middle-aged man who had recovered from COVID-19. CDR3s include the opening cysteine and the closing phenylalanine or tryptophan. The D gene is left open where the match is weak. Clone sizes are given selectively: once, few, many, or a class where the clone is expanded.

j_gene | abundance | d_gene | v_gene | CDR3aa | CDR3nt
TRBJ2-1 | - | TRBD2 | TRBV6-4 | CASSVASGSNEQFF | TGTGCCAGCAGTGTGGCTAGCGGGAGCAATGAGCAGTTCTTC
TRBJ1-3 | - | TRBD1 | TRBV18 | CASSPSETGSTGNTIYF | TGTGCCAGCTCACCATCTGAGACAGGGTCGACTGGAAACACCATATATTTT
TRBJ1-1 | - | - | TRBV6-5 | CASTYRRDLGTEAFF | TGTGCCAGCACCTACCGGCGGGATCTAGGCACTGAAGCTTTCTTT
TRBJ1-2 | - | TRBD1 | TRBV29-1 | CSVGAGGSNYGYTF | TGCAGCGTTGGCGCAGGGGGATCCAACTATGGCTACACCTTC
TRBJ2-1 | few | TRBD2 | TRBV24-1 | CATRWREGEQFF | TGTGCCACCAGGTGGAGGGAGGGTGAGCAGTTCTTC
TRBJ1-1 | - | - | TRBV6-4 | CASSDLRESWTEAFF | TGTGCCAGCAGTGACTTGAGGGAGAGTTGGACTGAAGCTTTCTTT
TRBJ1-1 | - | - | TRBV29-1 | CSVARQQNTEAFF | TGCAGCGTTGCAAGACAGCAGAACACTGAAGCTTTCTTT
TRBJ2-1 | once | TRBD2 | TRBV7-2 | CASNPPGLAGGKQFF | TGTGCCAGCAACCCACCCGGACTAGCGGGAGGCAAGCAGTTCTTC
TRBJ2-2 | - | - | TRBV7-9 | CASSTGTPNTGELFF | TGTGCCAGCAGTACCGGGACACCTAACACCGGGGAGCTGTTTTTT
TRBJ1-1 | - | - | TRBV7-3 | CASSLTANTEAFF | TGTGCCAGCAGCCTGACAGCGAACACTGAAGCTTTCTTT
TRBJ2-7 | - | - | TRBV9 | CASSDGGPEQYF | TGTGCCAGCAGCGACGGGGGGCCCGAGCAGTACTTC
TRBJ1-5 | - | TRBD1 | TRBV2 | CAAQGDVNQPQHF | TGTGCTGCCCAGGGGGATGTCAATCAGCCCCAGCATTTT
TRBJ1-5 | - | - | TRBV18 | CASSPTSDQPQHF | TGTGCCAGCTCACCAACGTCGGATCAGCCCCAGCATTTT
TRBJ1-3 | - | - | TRBV2 | CASGETGNTIYF | TGTGCCAGTGGGGAGACTGGAAACACCATATATTTT
TRBJ1-5 | - | - | TRBV28 | CASSWDTDQPQHF | TGTGCCAGCAGCTGGGACACTGATCAGCCCCAGCATTTT
TRBJ1-5 | - | - | TRBV2 | CASSEEGRSNQPQHF | TGTGCCAGCAGTGAAGAGGGGCGGAGCAATCAGCCCCAGCATTTT
TRBJ1-5 | few | - | TRBV7-8 | CASSLRGASNQPQHF | TGTGCCAGCAGCTTACGGGGGGCTAGCAATCAGCCCCAGCATTTT
TRBJ1-2 | - | TRBD1 | TRBV15 | CATSRGDRGVSQLGYTF | TGTGCCACCAGCAGAGGGGACAGGGGGGTAAGCCAGCTTGGCTACACCTTC
TRBJ2-3 | - | TRBD2 | TRBV5-1 | CASRPFDGRPRDTQYF | TGCGCCAGCAGACCTTTTGACGGGAGGCCCCGGGATACGCAGTATTTT
TRBJ1-4 | few | - | TRBV19 | CASSLLDSRPEKLFF | TGTGCCAGTAGTCTTCTGGACAGCCGACCCGAAAAACTGTTTTTT
TRBJ2-3 | few | TRBD2 | TRBV11-2 | CASSSGTSVADTQYF | TGTGCCAGCAGTTCTGGGACTAGCGTGGCAGATACGCAGTATTTT
TRBJ2-7 | - | TRBD1 | TRBV4-1 | CASSQGTGGLSYEQYF | TGCGCCAGCAGCCAAGGAACAGGGGGCCTATCCTACGAGCAGTACTTC
TRBJ1-4 | - | - | TRBV7-9 | CASSPPGTPGVGFF | TGTGCCAGCAGCCCTCCCGGGACACCCGGGGTGGGGTTTTTT
TRBJ2-7 | - | TRBD2 | TRBV3-1/TRBV3-2 | CASSPWTSWVIDGSYEQYF | TGTGCCAGCAGCCCCTGGACTAGCTGGGTGATCGATGGCTCCTACGAGCAGTACTTC
TRBJ2-2 | - | - | TRBV28 | CASRLPLGAGSAGELFF | TGTGCCAGCAGACTACCCCTAGGTGCGGGATCGGCCGGGGAGCTGTTTTTT
TRBJ1-2 | - | - | TRBV2 | CASSDSVYGYTF | TGTGCCAGCAGTGACTCGGTGTATGGCTACACCTTC
TRBJ1-6 | - | - | TRBV9 | CASSVLPTGYNSPLHF | TGTGCCAGCAGCGTTTTACCGACGGGCTATAATTCACCCCTCCACTTT
TRBJ2-3 | once | - | TRBV12-3/TRBV12-4 | CASSSRQADTQYF | TGTGCCAGCAGTTCACGACAAGCAGATACGCAGTATTTT
TRBJ2-1 | - | TRBD2 | TRBV7-9 | CASSLGSSGYNEQFF | TGTGCCAGCAGCTTAGGGTCTAGCGGTTACAATGAGCAGTTCTTC
TRBJ1-6 | - | - | TRBV12-3/TRBV12-4 | CASSLSPGALHF | TGTGCCAGCAGTTTGAGCCCAGGGGCCCTCCACTTT
TRBJ2-3 | - | - | TRBV11-3 | CASSARQVSDTQYF | TGTGCCAGCAGCGCTCGACAAGTTTCAGATACGCAGTATTTT